The 18 T cell receptor beta chains listed next were all sequenced from one sample in a study of blood T cell repertoires in COVID-19. Only in-frame clones appear in the TCRdb table, and some are missing; sequencing was by immunoSEQ multiplex PCR. The sample comprises tens of thousands of clones, 84% of which are singletons, and around 15% rests with the top ten. The specimen sequenced was peripheral blood. These receptors originate from a man aged 50-60 years with active or convalescent COVID-19.

This chain connects TRBV6-5 to TRBJ2-5, with a possible D match to TRBD2 (6 bases). The CDR3 consists of 11 residues. Germline values: CDR1 MNHEY, CDR2 SVGAGI. Trimming removed 8 bases at V and 5 bases at J, with 9 bases between. In nucleotides, the CDR3 is TGTGCCAGCCGGGAGAGGGAGACCCAGTACTTC. It is translated as CASRERETQYF.

This rearrangement joins TRBV27 to TRBJ2-7; D not resolved. V shed 5 bases and J shed 2 bases, with 13 bases lying between them. The CDR3 length is 14 residues. Germline V CDR1 and CDR2: MNHEY, SMNVEV (reference sequence). CDR3 loop: CASSPALGPYEQYF. DNA for the CDR3: TGTGCCAGCAGTCCGGCCCTAGGTCCCTACGAGCAGTACTTC.

The table lists this clone with a few counts. The genes are TRBV5-1 and TRBJ2-7; 7 positions match TRBD1. The germline V gene has CDR1 SGHRS and CDR2 YFSETQ. The V gene end was trimmed by 4 bases and the J gene end by 1 base; junction bases not matched to a gene: 5. The CDR3 is 14 amino acids. The CDR3 loop reads CASSQTGQSYEQYF. In DNA, the CDR3 is TGCGCCAGCAGCCAAACGGGACAGTCCTACGAGCAGTACTTC.

The chain uses TRBV15 and TRBJ1-4, with a weak D call TRBD1 (6 bases). Germline V lookup: CDR1 LNHNV, CDR2 YYDKDF (reference sequence). The CDR3 has 14 residues. V gave up 1 base and J gave up 3 bases, with 6 bases separating them. The CDR3 nucleotides read TGTGCCACCAGCAGAGGGACAGCTAATGAAAAACTGTTTTTT. Translating gives CATSRGTANEKLFF.

The chain carries TRBV12-5 and TRBJ1-3, with 9 nucleotides matching TRBD1. In germline, CDR1 is LGHNT, CDR2 FRNRAP. With 6 bases clipped from V and 8 bases from J, the junction kept 5 bases outside the gene matches. The CDR3 has 13 amino acids. The CDR3 is CASGTDRGDTIYF. The CDR3 DNA reads as TGTGCTAGTGGCACGGACAGGGGAGACACCATATATTTT.

The genes are TRBV6-5 and TRBJ2-2, with D tentatively TRBD1 (6 bases). The germline V gene encodes CDR1 MNHEY and CDR2 SVGAGI. V lost 5 bases to trimming and J lost 3 bases, with 13 bases between them. The CDR3 extends over 15 amino acids. The CDR3, as DNA: TGTGCCAGCAGTATCCACAGGGTGGACACCGGGGAGCTGTTTTTT. This sequence encodes CASSIHRVDTGELFF.

The chain has TRBV2 and TRBJ1-2; TRBD1 matches at 8 bases. The CDR3 is 14 amino acids. The germline gives CDR1 SNHLY, CDR2 FYNNEI. J was trimmed by 5 bases and V by 5 bases; bases with no gene match: 7. The CDR3 DNA reads TGTGCCAGCAGTAACCAGGGGGCGTCGTATGGCTACACCTTC. Protein product: CASSNQGASYGYTF.

The CDR3 spells CASSLVLTGQREKLFF. The CDR3 nucleotides read TGTGCCAGCAGCTTAGTCCTGACAGGGCAGCGGGAAAAACTGTTTTTT. The rearrangement joins TRBV7-9 to TRBJ1-4; 7 positions match TRBD1. This CDR3 is built from 16 residues. The V gene's germline CDR1 is SEHNR and CDR2 FQNEAQ (reference sequence). V lost 1 base and J lost 8; bases outside the gene matches: 10.

This rearrangement joins TRBV7-2 to TRBJ1-5; possibly TRBD1 for D (5 bases). CDR1 and CDR2 (germline): SGHTA, FQGNSA. This CDR3 region has 15 residues. Between the trimmed V and J ends, which lost 5 bases and 4 bases, there was a span of 15 bases. In nucleotides, the CDR3 is TGTGCCAGCAGCCCCGGACACAATCTTAATCAGCCCCAGCATTTT. It is translated as CASSPGHNLNQPQHF.

The chain links TRBV5-6 to TRBJ2-5, with D possibly matching TRBD1 (8 bases). Trimming stripped 4 bases from V and 7 bases from J, with 14 bases between. This CDR3 is built from 13 residues. The germline V gene has CDR1 SGHDT and CDR2 YYEEEE. The CDR3 sequence is CASSPDREGTQYF. CDR3 in DNA: TGTGCCAGCAGCCCGGACAGGGAGGGGACCCAGTACTTC.

The V gene is TRBV6-5, the J gene TRBJ1-1, with D tentatively TRBD1 (6 bases). This CDR3 has 14 amino acids. Germline V gene lookup returns CDR1 MNHEY and CDR2 SVGAGI. V was shortened by 6 bases and J by 3 bases, with 14 bases between the two germline ends. The CDR3 region is CASRRYRADTEAFF. The CDR3 nucleotides are TGTGCCAGCAGACGCTACAGGGCTGACACTGAAGCTTTCTTT.

The chain combines TRBV19 with TRBJ1-5, with TRBD1 as a possible D gene (6 bases). V shed 6 bases and J shed 3 bases, with 9 bases lying between them. Germline V CDR1 and CDR2: LNHDA, SQIVND (reference sequence). The CDR3 has 13 amino acids. In nucleotides, the CDR3 is TGTGCCAGTAGCACAGGGAACAATCAGCCCCAGCATTTT. This translates into CASSTGNNQPQHF.

The chain couples TRBV7-9 to TRBJ1-3, with 8 bases aligning to TRBD1. The CDR3 is 14 residues long. The trim removed 5 bases at V and 4 bases at J, leaving 4 bases unmatched. CDR1 and CDR2 (germline): SEHNR, FQNEAQ (reference sequence). The CDR3 protein is CASSPTGVGNTIYF. CDR3 nucleotide sequence: TGTGCCAGCAGCCCGACAGGGGTAGGAAACACCATATATTTT.

The table lists this clone with a count of one. CDR3 nucleotides: TGTGCCAGCAGTGATTGGGGGGGCGGTACCTACGAGCAGTACTTC. It codes for CASSDWGGGTYEQYF. The rearrangement joins TRBV2 to TRBJ2-7; tentative D call: TRBD2 (7 bases). The CDR3 has 15 residues. CDR1 and CDR2 from the germline V gene are SNHLY and FYNNEI. With 3 bases removed from V and 2 bases from J, the gap between germline ends came to 14 bases.

The V gene is TRBV20-1, the J gene TRBJ1-2; D ambiguous. From germline, CDR1 is DFQATT and CDR2 SNEGSKA (reference sequence). The CDR3 length is 16 residues. Between the trimmed V and J ends, which lost 3 bases and 0 bases, there was a span of 17 bases. CDR3 bases: TGCAGTGCTAGTCCCACCTTGGGCAGAACTAACTATGGCTACACCTTC. Amino acids: CSASPTLGRTNYGYTF.

The chain couples TRBV24-1 to TRBJ1-5; 8 bases are a match to TRBD1. There are 20 residues in the CDR3. V lost 3 bases to trimming and J lost 0 bases; unmatched junction nucleotides: 15. CDR1 is KGHDR and CDR2 is SFDVKD in the germline V gene. CDR3 loop: CATSDPILQGESYSNQPQHF. The CDR3 region has the DNA TGTGCCACCAGTGATCCGATTTTACAGGGGGAGTCTTATAGCAATCAGCCCCAGCATTTT.

This rearrangement joins TRBV12-3 or TRBV12-4 to TRBJ2-4; TRBD1 agrees at 9 bases. The CDR3 extends over 12 amino acids. Trimming removed 7 bases from V and 9 bases from J; junction bases left unmatched: 4. The CDR3 nucleotides are TGTGCCAGCACCCACAGGGGGCTCATTCAGTACTTC. Protein product: CASTHRGLIQYF.

The chain combines TRBV5-4 with TRBJ2-5; the match to TRBD1 covers 7 bases. The CDR3 length is 15 residues. Germline V gene data show CDR1 as SGHNT and CDR2 as YYREEE (reference sequence). The V segment lost 4 bases and the J segment 1 base; nucleotides outside the gene matches: 7. The CDR3 loop is CASSPEGQAQETQYF. The CDR3, as DNA: TGTGCCAGCAGCCCCGAAGGACAGGCCCAAGAGACCCAGTACTTC.